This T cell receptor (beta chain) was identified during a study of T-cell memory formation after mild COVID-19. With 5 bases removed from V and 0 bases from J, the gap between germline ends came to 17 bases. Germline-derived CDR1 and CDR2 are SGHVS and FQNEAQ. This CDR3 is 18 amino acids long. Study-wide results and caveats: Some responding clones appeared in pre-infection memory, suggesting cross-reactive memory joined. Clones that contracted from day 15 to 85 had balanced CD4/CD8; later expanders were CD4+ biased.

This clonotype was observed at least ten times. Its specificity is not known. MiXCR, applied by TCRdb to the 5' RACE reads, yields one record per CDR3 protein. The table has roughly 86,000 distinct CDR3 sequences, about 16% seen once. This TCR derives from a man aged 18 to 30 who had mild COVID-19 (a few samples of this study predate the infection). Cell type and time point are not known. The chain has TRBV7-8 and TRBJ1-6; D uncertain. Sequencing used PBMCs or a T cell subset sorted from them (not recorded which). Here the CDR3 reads CASSNPITESSYNSPLHF. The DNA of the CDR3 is TGTGCCAGCAGCAATCCCATTACCGAGAGCTCCTATAATTCACCCCTCCACTTT.